Each of the 24 T cell receptor beta chains below was sequenced from the same sample in a study of OX40 agonist ivuxolimab in advanced cancers. Only in-frame clones appear in the TCRdb table, and some are missing; sequencing was by immunoSEQ multiplex PCR. The sample includes approximately 60,000 clones, approximately 90% of them seen just once. The source material was CD4+ or CD8+ T cells sorted from blood, sampled in a trial of the OX40 agonist ivuxolimab. The receptors here all came from an adult with an advanced solid tumor such as melanoma, head and neck, liver or kidney cancer.

This chain uses TRBV10-3 with TRBJ2-5; 12 positions agree with TRBD2. V lost 6 bases to trimming and J lost 3 bases; unmatched junction nucleotides: 8. Germline V gene sequence: CDR1 ENHRY, CDR2 SYGVKD. The CDR3 extends over 16 amino acids. In DNA form, the CDR3 reads TGTGCCATCAGAGAGACTAGCGGGAGAGGAGAAGAGACCCAGTACTTC. As protein: CAIRETSGRGEETQYF.

Here the CDR3 reads CASNGLAESTDTQYF. CDR3 sequence (DNA): TGTGCCAGCAACGGACTAGCGGAAAGCACAGATACGCAGTATTTT. The chain joins TRBV27 to TRBJ2-3; 10 bases agree with TRBD2. The CDR3 spans 15 residues. Germline V CDR1 and CDR2: MNHEY, SMNVEV (reference sequence). Unmatched junction bases numbered 4, after V lost 7 bases and J lost 0 bases.

The sample holds one count of this clone. This chain links TRBV4-1 with TRBJ2-5, with 7 positions matching TRBD2. The V segment lost 3 bases and the J segment 4 bases; nucleotides outside the gene matches: 23. Germline V gene data show CDR1 as MGHRA and CDR2 as YSYEKL. The CDR3 is made up of 20 amino acids. The CDR3 region has the DNA TGCGCCAGCAGCCACCCCAGGGCGGACCCGGGACTAAGCTTGGTAGAGACCCAGTACTTC. This encodes CASSHPRADPGLSLVETQYF.

The chain employs TRBV5-8 and TRBJ2-7; TRBD1 aligns across 9 bases. The germline V gene encodes CDR1 SGHTS and CDR2 YDEGEE. Trimming removed 4 bases from V and 4 bases from J; junction bases left unmatched: 3. The CDR3 length is 13 residues. The CDR3 is CASSAGQGYEQYF. CDR3 DNA: TGTGCCAGCAGCGCGGGACAGGGTTACGAGCAGTACTTC.

The CDR3, as DNA: TGTGCCAGCACCCCCGGGGACCTCCGGACCGGGGAGCTGTTTTTT. This codes for CASTPGDLRTGELFF. The chain has TRBV11-2 and TRBJ2-2; D assignment may be TRBD1 or TRBD2 (5 bases each). CDR1 SGHAT and CDR2 FQNNGV come from the germline V gene. The V end was cut by 7 bases, the J end by 5 bases, with 17 bases between. This CDR3 contains 15 residues.

The V call is TRBV7-9, the J call TRBJ2-3; 15 nucleotides match TRBD2. The trim removed 5 bases at V and 3 bases at J, leaving 3 bases unmatched. The CDR3 spans 16 residues. CDR1 and CDR2 from the germline V gene are SEHNR and FQNEAQ (reference sequence). The CDR3 is CASSAGTSGRTDTQYF. DNA for the CDR3: TGTGCCAGCAGCGCCGGGACTAGCGGGAGGACAGATACGCAGTATTTT.

V is TRBV7-2 and J is TRBJ2-7; a weak D match, TRBD2 (6 bases). Germline loops: CDR1 SGHTA, CDR2 FQGNSA. V gave up 4 bases and J gave up 1 base, with 11 bases separating them. The CDR3 has 14 amino acids. The CDR3, as DNA: TGTGCCAGCAGCTCGACGGGGACTTCCTACGAGCAGTACTTC. Translation: CASSSTGTSYEQYF.

V and J are TRBV19 and TRBJ2-7, with a weak D call TRBD1 (6 bases). The CDR3 sequence is 13 residues long. V was trimmed by 5 bases and J by 4 bases, leaving 12 bases between them. CDR1 and CDR2 (germline): LNHDA, SQIVND (reference sequence). The CDR3 nucleotides read TGTGCCAGTAGTCCAGGGGTACAGTACGAGCAGTACTTC. Protein: CASSPGVQYEQYF.

The chain has TRBV19 and TRBJ2-1; 9 nucleotides agree with TRBD2. CDR3 length: 16 residues. The V gene's germline CDR1 is LNHDA and CDR2 SQIVND (reference sequence). The V gene end was trimmed by 2 bases and the J gene end by 7 bases; junction bases not matched to a gene: 9. The CDR3 nucleotides are TGTGCCAGTAGTATAATGGGGCGGGAGGGCAATAATGAGCAGTTCTTC. Its protein product is CASSIMGREGNNEQFF.

The chain uses TRBV19 and TRBJ1-1; D is uncertain. Trimming took 0 bases from V and 1 from J, leaving 9 bases between them. Germline assignment: CDR1 LNHDA and CDR2 SQIVND (reference sequence). The CDR3 is 15 residues long. The CDR3 sequence is CASSIDPGQNTEAFF. CDR3 sequence (DNA): TGTGCCAGTAGTATAGATCCGGGCCAGAACACTGAAGCTTTCTTT.

The V gene is TRBV28, the J gene TRBJ2-7, with D possibly called TRBD1 or TRBD2 (6 bases each). V lost 7 bases to trimming and J lost 6 bases, with 19 bases between them. CDR1 is MDHEN and CDR2 is SYDVKM in the germline V gene. The CDR3 sequence is 14 residues long. The CDR3 region is CASTLGGGGGEQYF. The CDR3 bases are TGTGCCAGCACCCTTGGGGGAGGAGGGGGCGAGCAGTACTTC.

This sequence joins TRBV4-2 and TRBJ1-6; D is ambiguous. The germline V gene encodes CDR1 LGHNA and CDR2 YNFKEQ. Trimming took off 4 bases at V and 0 bases at J, with 10 bases between the two ends. This CDR3 is built from 16 residues. DNA for the CDR3: TGTGCCAGCAGCCGAAACGAGCGCTCCTATAATTCACCCCTCCACTTT. Translated: CASSRNERSYNSPLHF.

This chain uses TRBV4-1 with TRBJ2-1, with D tentatively TRBD1 (6 bases). CDR1 MGHRA and CDR2 YSYEKL come from the germline V gene. This CDR3 region has 14 residues. The germline V and J ends were trimmed by 1 base and 7 bases, with 11 bases remaining between them. The CDR3 DNA follows: TGCGCCAGCAGCCAAGTGGTGGGGGCGAATGAGCAGTTCTTC. It yields the protein CASSQVVGANEQFF.

The chain couples TRBV7-6 to TRBJ2-7; D remains unclear. Germline V lookup: CDR1 SGHVS, CDR2 FNYEAQ. CDR3 size: 14 residues. With 0 bases removed from V and 1 base from J, the gap between germline ends came to 7 bases. CDR3 nucleotide sequence: TGTGCCAGCAGCTTAGCAGGGCTGTCCTACGAGCAGTACTTC. Encoded protein: CASSLAGLSYEQYF. Supplemented by reference TRBV7-6 and TRBJ2-7, the full variable domain reads GAGVSQSPRYKVTKRGQDVALRCDPISGHVSLYWYRQALGQGPEFLTYFNYEAQQDKSGLPNDRFSAERPEGSISTLTIQRTEQRDSAMYRCASSLAGLSYEQYFGPGTRLTVT.

The chain links TRBV11-1 to TRBJ1-5; D gene uncertain. The CDR3 has 12 amino acids. From germline, CDR1 is SGHAT and CDR2 FQDESV (reference sequence). V gave up 1 base and J gave up 9 bases, with 7 bases separating them. The CDR3 loop is CASSLGGRPQHF. Here the CDR3 DNA reads TGTGCCAGCAGCTTAGGAGGGCGGCCCCAGCATTTT.

CDR3 in amino acids: CASSDLGVRYEQYF. The CDR3 DNA is TGTGCCAGCAGTGATTTAGGGGTTAGGTACGAGCAGTACTTC. The rearrangement links TRBV2 to TRBJ2-7, with a tentative D call TRBD1 (5 bases). Germline values: CDR1 SNHLY, CDR2 FYNNEI. V was cut by 3 bases and J by 4 bases, with 13 bases left in between. The length of the CDR3 is 14 residues.

This chain uses TRBV6-5 with TRBJ2-3, with 7 bases aligning to TRBD2. The CDR3 runs to 15 residues. Germline values: CDR1 MNHEY, CDR2 SVGAGI. V shed 5 bases and J 0 bases; nucleotides not matched to a gene: 5. The CDR3 nucleotides are TGTGCCAGCAGTCATCTAGCGGAAAGCACAGATACGCAGTATTTT. Translated, it gives CASSHLAESTDTQYF.

This clone has a single count. V usage is TRBV18 and J usage is TRBJ1-1; D not resolved. This CDR3 spans 14 amino acids. CDR1 KGHSH and CDR2 LQKENI come from the germline V gene. V lost 3 bases, J lost 3 bases, and 11 bases lay in between. CDR3 region: CASSPLKEDTEAFF. The CDR3 DNA reads TGTGCCAGCTCACCCCTCAAGGAGGACACTGAAGCTTTCTTT.

The chain is built from TRBV28 and TRBJ1-5; no reliable D call. Trimming left V 3 bases short and J 6 bases short, with 9 bases between. Looked up from germline, CDR1 is MDHEN and CDR2 is SYDVKM. The CDR3 spans 13 residues. The CDR3 loop reads CASSFFDSQPQHF. The DNA for the CDR3 is TGTGCCAGCAGTTTCTTCGATAGTCAGCCCCAGCATTTT.

The J gene is TRBJ2-7, the V gene TRBV11-3; D possibly uses TRBD1 or TRBD2 (5 bases each). The CDR3 sequence is 13 residues long. Germline V gene data show CDR1 as SGHNT and CDR2 as YENEEA. V was trimmed by 4 bases and J by 0 bases, leaving 7 bases between them. The CDR3, as DNA: TGTGCCAGCAGCTCCGGGGCCTCCTACGAGCAGTACTTC. As protein: CASSSGASYEQYF.

The chain has TRBV5-4 and TRBJ2-7, with D possibly matching TRBD2 (6 bases). The CDR3 has 14 residues. Per germline, CDR1 SGHNT and CDR2 YYREEE (reference sequence). Trimming took off 0 bases at V and 5 bases at J, with 12 bases between the two ends. As DNA, the CDR3 is TGTGCCAGCAGCTTGGTGGAGGGGCTACACGAGCAGTACTTC. It translates to CASSLVEGLHEQYF.

This chain uses TRBV5-5 with TRBJ1-2, with a tentative D call TRBD1 (6 bases). This CDR3 is 17 amino acids long. CDR1 SGHKS and CDR2 YYEKEE come from the germline V gene (reference sequence). The V end lost 0 bases, the J end lost 3 bases, and 18 bases lay between the germline ends. DNA for the CDR3: TGTGCCAGCAGCTTGGATGGGTCAGGGGCTGGGGACTATGGCTACACCTTC. Its translation: CASSLDGSGAGDYGYTF.

The rearrangement uses TRBV6-6 and TRBJ2-3; the D gene is possibly TRBD1 (6 bases). The CDR3 is 16 amino acids. The germline V and J ends were trimmed by 5 bases and 3 bases, with 18 bases remaining between them. Germline V lookup: CDR1 MNHNY, CDR2 SVGAGI (reference sequence). The CDR3 is CASSLLTGHPTDTQYF. In DNA form, the CDR3 reads TGTGCCAGCAGTCTCCTAACGGGACACCCAACAGATACGCAGTATTTT.

The chain is built from TRBV28 and TRBJ1-5, with D unresolved. Trimming took off 7 bases at V and 4 bases at J, with 14 bases between the two ends. Germline lookup yields CDR1 MDHEN and CDR2 SYDVKM. The CDR3 has 14 residues. The CDR3 is CASNHDGVNQPQHF. The CDR3 DNA follows: TGTGCCAGCAATCACGACGGGGTAAATCAGCCCCAGCATTTT.